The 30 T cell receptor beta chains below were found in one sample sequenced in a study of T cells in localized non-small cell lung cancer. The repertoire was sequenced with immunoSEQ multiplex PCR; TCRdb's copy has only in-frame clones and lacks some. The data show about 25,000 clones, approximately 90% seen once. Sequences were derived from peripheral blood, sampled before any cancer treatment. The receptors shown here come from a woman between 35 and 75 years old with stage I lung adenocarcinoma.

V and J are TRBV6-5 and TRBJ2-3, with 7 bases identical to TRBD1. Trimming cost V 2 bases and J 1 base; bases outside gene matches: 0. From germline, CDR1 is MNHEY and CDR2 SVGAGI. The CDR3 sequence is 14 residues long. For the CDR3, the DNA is TGTGCCAGCAGTTACGACAGGGGCACAGATACGCAGTATTTT. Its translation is CASSYDRGTDTQYF.

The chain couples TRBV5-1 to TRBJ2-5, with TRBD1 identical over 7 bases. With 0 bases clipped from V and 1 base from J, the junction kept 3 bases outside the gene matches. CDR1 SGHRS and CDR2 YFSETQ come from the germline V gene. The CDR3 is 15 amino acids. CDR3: CASSLGRTGQETQYF. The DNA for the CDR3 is TGCGCCAGCAGCTTGGGACGGACAGGCCAAGAGACCCAGTACTTC.

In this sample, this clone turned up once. DNA of the CDR3: TGCAGCGTGTCAGCGGGAGTGGTCGCAGATACGCAGTATTTT. Translated, it gives CSVSAGVVADTQYF. This sequence joins TRBV29-1 and TRBJ2-3; 8 bases align to TRBD2. CDR1 and CDR2 (germline): SQVTM, ANQGSEA. V lost 6 bases, J lost 4 bases, and 9 bases stayed unmatched. This CDR3 spans 14 amino acids.

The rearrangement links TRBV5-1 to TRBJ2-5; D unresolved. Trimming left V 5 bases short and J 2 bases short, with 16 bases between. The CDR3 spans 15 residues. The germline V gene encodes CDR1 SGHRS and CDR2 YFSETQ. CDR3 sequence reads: CASSLSLGRQETQYF. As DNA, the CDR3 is TGCGCCAGCAGTTTGTCCCTCGGCAGACAAGAGACCCAGTACTTC.

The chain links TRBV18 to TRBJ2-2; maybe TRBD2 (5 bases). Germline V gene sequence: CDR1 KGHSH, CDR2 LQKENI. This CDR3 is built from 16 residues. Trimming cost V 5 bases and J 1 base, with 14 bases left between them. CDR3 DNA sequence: TGTGCCAGCTCAGCTGGCGGGCTAGTGAACACCGGGGAGCTGTTTTTT. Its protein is CASSAGGLVNTGELFF.

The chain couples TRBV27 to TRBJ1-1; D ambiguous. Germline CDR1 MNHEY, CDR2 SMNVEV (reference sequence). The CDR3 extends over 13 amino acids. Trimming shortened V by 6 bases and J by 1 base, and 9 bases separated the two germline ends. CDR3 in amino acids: CASSAHQNTEAFF. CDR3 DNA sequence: TGTGCCAGCAGCGCTCACCAGAACACTGAAGCTTTCTTT.

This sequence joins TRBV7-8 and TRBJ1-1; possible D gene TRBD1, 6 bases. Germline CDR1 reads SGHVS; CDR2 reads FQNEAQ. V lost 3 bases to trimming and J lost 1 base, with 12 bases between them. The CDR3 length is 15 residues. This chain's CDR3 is CASSLIGGQNTEAFF. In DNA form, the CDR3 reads TGTGCCAGCAGCTTGATAGGGGGGCAGAACACTGAAGCTTTCTTT.

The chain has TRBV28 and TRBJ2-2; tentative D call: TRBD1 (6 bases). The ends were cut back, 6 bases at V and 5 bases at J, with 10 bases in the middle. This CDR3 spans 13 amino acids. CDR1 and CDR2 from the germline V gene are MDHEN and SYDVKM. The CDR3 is CASSPGQTGELFF. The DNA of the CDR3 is TGTGCCAGCAGCCCCGGACAGACCGGGGAGCTGTTTTTT. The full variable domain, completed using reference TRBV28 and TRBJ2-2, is DVKVTQSSRYLVKRTGEKVFLECVQDMDHENMFWYRQDPGLGLRLIYFSYDVKMKEKGDIPEGYSVSREKKERFSLILESASTNQTSMYLCASSPGQTGELFFGEGSRLTVL.

The CDR3 bases are TGTGCCAGCAGCTTAGTTCTTCTAGCGGAATATGAGCAGTTCTTC. Translated: CASSLVLLAEYEQFF. The J gene is TRBJ2-1, the V gene TRBV7-9; 7 bases are shared with TRBD2. The CDR3 covers 15 residues. Germline assignment: CDR1 SEHNR and CDR2 FQNEAQ (reference sequence). V was clipped by 1 base and J by 8 bases; unmatched bases: 8.

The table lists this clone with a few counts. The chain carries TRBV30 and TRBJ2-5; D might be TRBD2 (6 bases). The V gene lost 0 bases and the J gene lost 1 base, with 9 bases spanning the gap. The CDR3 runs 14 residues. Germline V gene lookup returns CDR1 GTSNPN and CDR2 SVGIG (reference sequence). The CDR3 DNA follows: TGTGCCTGGAGTGTATACGGGGGCCAAGAGACCCAGTACTTC. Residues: CAWSVYGGQETQYF.

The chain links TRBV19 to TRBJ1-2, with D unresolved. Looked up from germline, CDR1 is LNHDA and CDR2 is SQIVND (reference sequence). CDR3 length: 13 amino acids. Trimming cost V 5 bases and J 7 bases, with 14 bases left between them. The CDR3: CASSRGGDGGYTF. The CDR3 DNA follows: TGTGCCAGTAGTCGCGGCGGGGATGGTGGCTACACCTTC. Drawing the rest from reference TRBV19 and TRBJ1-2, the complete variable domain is DGGITQSPKYLFRKEGQNVTLSCEQNLNHDAMYWYRQDPGQGLRLIYYSQIVNDFQKGDIAEGYSVSREKKESFPLTVTSAQKNPTAFYLCASSRGGDGGYTFGSGTRLTVV.

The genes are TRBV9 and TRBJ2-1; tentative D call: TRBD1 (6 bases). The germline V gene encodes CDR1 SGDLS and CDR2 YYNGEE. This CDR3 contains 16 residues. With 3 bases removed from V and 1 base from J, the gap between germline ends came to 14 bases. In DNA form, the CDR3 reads TGTGCCAGCAGCGCCAGGGGCCATGATTCCTACAATGAGCAGTTCTTC. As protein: CASSARGHDSYNEQFF.

The chain's CDR3 is CASSLVASGSGGELFF. In DNA form, the CDR3 reads TGCGCCAGCAGCTTGGTGGCTAGCGGGTCAGGCGGGGAGCTGTTTTTT. V and J are TRBV5-1 and TRBJ2-2; 8 bases line up with TRBD2. The CDR3 spans 16 residues. V lost 0 bases and J lost 7; bases outside the gene matches: 8. Per the germline V gene, CDR1 is SGHRS and CDR2 is YFSETQ.

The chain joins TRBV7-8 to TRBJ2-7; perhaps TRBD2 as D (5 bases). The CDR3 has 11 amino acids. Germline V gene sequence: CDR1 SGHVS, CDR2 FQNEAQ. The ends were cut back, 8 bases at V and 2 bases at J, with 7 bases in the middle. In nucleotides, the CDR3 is TGTGCCAGCCAGGAGGCCTACGAGCAGTACTTC. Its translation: CASQEAYEQYF.

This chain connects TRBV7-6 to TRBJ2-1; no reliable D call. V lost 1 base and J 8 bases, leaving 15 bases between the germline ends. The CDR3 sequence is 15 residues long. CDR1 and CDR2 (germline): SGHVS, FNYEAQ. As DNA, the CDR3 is TGTGCCAGCAGCTTAGAGGCTTCCCGAATGGATGAGCAGTTCTTC. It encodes CASSLEASRMDEQFF.

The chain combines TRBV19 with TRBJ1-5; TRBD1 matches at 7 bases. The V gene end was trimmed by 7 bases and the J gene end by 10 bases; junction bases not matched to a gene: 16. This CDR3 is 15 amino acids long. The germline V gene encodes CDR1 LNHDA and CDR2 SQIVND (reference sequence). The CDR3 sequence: CASTTLGTAIQPQHF. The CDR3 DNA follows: TGTGCCAGTACCACTCTCGGGACAGCCATTCAACCCCAGCATTTT.

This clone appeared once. The CDR3 region is CASSFRQGAEMETQYF. The CDR3, as DNA: TGCGCCAGCAGCTTTAGACAGGGGGCCGAGATGGAGACCCAGTACTTC. The chain couples TRBV5-1 to TRBJ2-5, with 10 bases lining up with TRBD1. The CDR3 extends over 16 amino acids. The V gene end was trimmed by 2 bases and the J gene end by 5 bases; junction bases not matched to a gene: 9. CDR1 SGHRS and CDR2 YFSETQ come from the germline V gene.

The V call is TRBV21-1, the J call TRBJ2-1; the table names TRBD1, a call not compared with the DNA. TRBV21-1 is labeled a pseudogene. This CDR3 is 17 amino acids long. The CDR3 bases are TGTGCCAGCAGCAAACCGCCTCGGGACAGGGGATCGAATGAGCAGTTCTTC. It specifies CASSKPPRDRGSNEQFF.

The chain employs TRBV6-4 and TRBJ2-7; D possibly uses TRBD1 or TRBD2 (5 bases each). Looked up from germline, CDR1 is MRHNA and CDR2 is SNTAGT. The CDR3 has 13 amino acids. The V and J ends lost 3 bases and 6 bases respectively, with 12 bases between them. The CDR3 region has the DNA TGTGCCAGCAGTGATACAGGACTGCCCGAGCAGTACTTC. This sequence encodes CASSDTGLPEQYF.

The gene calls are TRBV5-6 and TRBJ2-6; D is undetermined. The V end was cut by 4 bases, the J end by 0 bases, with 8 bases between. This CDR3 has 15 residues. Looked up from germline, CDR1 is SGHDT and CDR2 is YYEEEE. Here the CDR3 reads CASSPLGSGANVLTF. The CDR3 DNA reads TGTGCCAGCAGCCCTCTAGGCTCTGGGGCCAACGTCCTGACTTTC.

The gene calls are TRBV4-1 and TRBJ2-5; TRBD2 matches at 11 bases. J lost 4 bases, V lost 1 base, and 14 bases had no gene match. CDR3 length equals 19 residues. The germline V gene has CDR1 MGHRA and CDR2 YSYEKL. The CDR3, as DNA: TGCGCCAGCAGCCAAGCTAAACTAGCGGGAGTCGATTTTGGAGAGACCCAGTACTTC. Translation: CASSQAKLAGVDFGETQYF.

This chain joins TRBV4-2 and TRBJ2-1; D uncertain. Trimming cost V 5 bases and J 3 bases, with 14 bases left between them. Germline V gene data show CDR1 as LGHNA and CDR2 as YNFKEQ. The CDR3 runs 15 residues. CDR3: CASSGVHLVYNEQFF. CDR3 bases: TGTGCCAGCAGCGGCGTACATTTGGTCTACAATGAGCAGTTCTTC.

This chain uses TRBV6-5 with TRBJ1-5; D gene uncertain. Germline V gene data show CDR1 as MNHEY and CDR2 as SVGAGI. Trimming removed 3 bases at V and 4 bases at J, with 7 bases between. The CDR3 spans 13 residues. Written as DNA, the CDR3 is TGTGCCAGCAGTTATGGGCTAAATCAGCCCCAGCATTTT. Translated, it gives CASSYGLNQPQHF.

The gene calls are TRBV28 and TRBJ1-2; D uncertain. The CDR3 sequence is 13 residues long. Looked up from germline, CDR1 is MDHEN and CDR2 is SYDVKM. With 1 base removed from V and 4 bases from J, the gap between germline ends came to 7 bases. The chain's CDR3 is CASSLSVRYGYTF. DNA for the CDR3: TGTGCCAGCAGTTTATCGGTGCGCTATGGCTACACCTTC.

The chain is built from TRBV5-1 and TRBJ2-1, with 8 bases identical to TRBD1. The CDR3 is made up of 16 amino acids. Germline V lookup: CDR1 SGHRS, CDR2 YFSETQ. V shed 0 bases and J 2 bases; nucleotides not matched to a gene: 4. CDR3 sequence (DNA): TGCGCCAGCAGCTTGGATCAGGGGGCCACCTACAATGAGCAGTTCTTC. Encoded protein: CASSLDQGATYNEQFF.

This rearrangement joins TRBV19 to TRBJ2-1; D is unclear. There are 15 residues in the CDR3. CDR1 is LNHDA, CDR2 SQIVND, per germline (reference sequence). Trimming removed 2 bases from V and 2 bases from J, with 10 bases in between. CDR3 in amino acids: CASSILSRPYNEQFF. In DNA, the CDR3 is TGTGCCAGTAGTATACTATCCCGACCCTACAATGAGCAGTTCTTC.

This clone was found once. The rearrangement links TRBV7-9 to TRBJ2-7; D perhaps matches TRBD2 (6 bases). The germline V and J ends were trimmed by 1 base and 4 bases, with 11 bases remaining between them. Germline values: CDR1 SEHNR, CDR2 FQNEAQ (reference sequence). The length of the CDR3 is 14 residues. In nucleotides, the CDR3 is TGTGCCAGCAGCTTAGTCCTAGCGCCATACGAGCAGTACTTC. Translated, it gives CASSLVLAPYEQYF.

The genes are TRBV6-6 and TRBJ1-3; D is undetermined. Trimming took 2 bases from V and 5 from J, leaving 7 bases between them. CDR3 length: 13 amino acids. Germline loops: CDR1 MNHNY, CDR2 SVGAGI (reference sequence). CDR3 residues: CASSYGSRNTIYF. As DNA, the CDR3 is TGTGCCAGCAGTTACGGGAGCCGAAACACCATATATTTT.

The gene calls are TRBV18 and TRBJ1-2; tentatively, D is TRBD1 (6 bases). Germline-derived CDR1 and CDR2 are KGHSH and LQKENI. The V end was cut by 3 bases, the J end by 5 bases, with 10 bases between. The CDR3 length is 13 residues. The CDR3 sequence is CASSPLGQYGYTF. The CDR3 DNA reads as TGTGCCAGCTCACCCCTAGGACAGTATGGCTACACCTTC.

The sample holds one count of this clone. CDR3 amino acids: CASSGVGATDTQYF. The DNA of the CDR3 is TGTGCCAGCAGTGGCGTAGGGGCCACAGATACGCAGTATTTT. The rearrangement uses TRBV2 and TRBJ2-3; TRBD1 might be the D (5 bases). The germline V gene encodes CDR1 SNHLY and CDR2 FYNNEI. The V end lost 4 bases, the J end lost 2 bases, and 10 bases lay between the germline ends. The CDR3 length is 14 residues.